These T cell receptor beta chains were read from a single sample in a study of graft-versus-host responses after intestinal transplantation. Sequenced by immunoSEQ multiplex PCR; TCRdb stores in-frame clones only, minus some. The table shows about 130,000 clones, with nearly 95% occurring only once. Antigen specificity for these receptors is unknown. This sample comprised unstimulated CD4+ T cells sorted from spleen or lymph node cells, obtained before intestinal transplant. The source of these receptors is a human donor who received an intestinal transplant. Both conserved end residues are part of each CDR3. Each record gives: V gene, J gene, D gene, clone size, CDR3 DNA, CDR3 protein. A D gene is named only where the DNA matches it firmly. Some rows have no size entry. The others give once, few or many, or a class for an expanded clone.

>TRBV5-1|TRBJ1-1|-|-
TGCGCCAGCAGCTTAGTCCGTTTCCTCGACACTGAAGCTTTCTTT
CASSLVRFLDTEAFF
>TRBV18|TRBJ1-2|TRBD1|-
TGTGCCAGCTACGCGGGGCCCAGGGGGGGCTACACCTTC
CASYAGPRGGYTF
>TRBV6-1|TRBJ1-2|TRBD1|-
TGTGCCAGCAGTGAATCTACAGGGGCTAACTATGGCTACACCTTC
CASSESTGANYGYTF
>TRBV5-1|TRBJ2-3|-|-
TGCGCCAGCAGCATAATTCCAACAGATACGCAGTATTTT
CASSIIPTDTQYF
>TRBV5-6|TRBJ1-1|-|-
TGTGCCAGCGAAAAATGGCGGATGAACACTGAAGCTTTCTTT
CASEKWRMNTEAFF
>TRBV27|TRBJ1-3|-|-
TGTGCCAGCAGAAGGGGAAACACCATATATTTT
CASRRGNTIYF
>TRBV28|TRBJ2-7|TRBD2|-
TGTGCCAGCAGTTCCGGGACTAGCGGGTTCTCCTACGAGCAGTACTTC
CASSSGTSGFSYEQYF
>TRBV5-1|TRBJ2-2|-|few
TGCGCCAGCAGCTTGGGGGGTATCGGGGAGCTGTTTTTT
CASSLGGIGELFF
>TRBV7-9|TRBJ2-1|TRBD2|-
TGTGCCAGCAGCTTAGGAAGCGGGAGCCTTTACAATGAGCAGTTCTTC
CASSLGSGSLYNEQFF
>TRBV28|TRBJ1-2|TRBD1|-
TGTGCCAGCAGTACCGCCGGGACAGGGGAACCCCGAGGCTACACCTTC
CASSTAGTGEPRGYTF
>TRBV5-1|TRBJ2-2|-|-
TGCGCCAGCAGCATTTACACAGGGAACACCGGGGAGCTGTTTTTT
CASSIYTGNTGELFF
>TRBV27|TRBJ2-7|-|-
TGTGCCAGCAGTTTATACAGGGAGACCTACGAGCAGTACTTC
CASSLYRETYEQYF
>TRBV6-5|TRBJ2-7|-|-
TGTGCCAGCAGACAGGGGAGGGCCTACGAGCAGTACTTC
CASRQGRAYEQYF
>TRBV29-1|TRBJ2-4|-|-
TGCAGCGTTGAACGGCAGGAGGGTTTTGACATTCAGTACTTC
CSVERQEGFDIQYF
>TRBV19|TRBJ1-2|-|-
TGTGCCAGTAGGCCCCGGGGTGGGGAGAACTATGGCTACACCTTC
CASRPRGGENYGYTF
>TRBV9|TRBJ2-1|TRBD1|-
TGTGCCAGCAGTCGCTTACAGGGGTCCCCAGGAGATGAGCAGTTCTTC
CASSRLQGSPGDEQFF
>TRBV9|TRBJ1-1|-|-
TGTGCCAGCAGCGTAGTTCCCCTACAGGGCCCCGGTGGGGCTGAAGCTTTCTTT
CASSVVPLQGPGGAEAFF